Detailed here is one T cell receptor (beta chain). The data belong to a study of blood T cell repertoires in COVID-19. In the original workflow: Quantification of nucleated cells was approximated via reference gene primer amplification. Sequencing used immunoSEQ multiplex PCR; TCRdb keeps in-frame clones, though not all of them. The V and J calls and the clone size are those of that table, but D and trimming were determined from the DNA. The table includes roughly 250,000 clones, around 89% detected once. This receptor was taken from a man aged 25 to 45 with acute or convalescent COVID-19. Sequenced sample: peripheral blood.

In DNA form, the CDR3 reads TGTGCCAGCAGTGGAGCCCTGGAGCAGTTCTTC. Translated: CASSGALEQFF. V gene TRBV6-1 combines with J gene TRBJ2-1; D not resolved. The germline V and J ends were trimmed by 4 bases and 10 bases, with 8 bases remaining between them. This CDR3 has 11 amino acids. CDR1 and CDR2 from the germline V gene are MNHNS and SASEGT.